The source of this T cell receptor (beta chain) is a study of graft-versus-host responses after intestinal transplantation. About the research overall: Those transplanted obtained multivisceral, liver-intestinal, or isolated intestinal grafts. All recipients got anti-thymocyte globulin induction, then tacrolimus and steroids for about three years.

General observations from the study: Recipient bone marrow held GvH clones, some seen earlier in ileum or blood. Early post-transplant HvG declines were associated with peak circulating GvH clone levels.

Germline CDR1 reads SNHLY; CDR2 reads FYNNEI. Trimming removed 3 bases from V and 5 bases from J, with 17 bases in between. There are 16 residues in the CDR3. TCRdb's table, derived via immunoSEQ multiplex PCR, lists solely in-frame clones and lacks some. The sample has around 100,000 clones; approximately 93% are singletons. Note on this clone: Its antigen is unidentified.

The V call is TRBV2, the J call TRBJ1-3; TRBD1 is a possible D gene (5 bases). Source: unstimulated CD8+ T cells sorted from spleen or lymph node cells, taken before transplant. This receptor was identified in a human donor who was the organ donor for an intestinal transplant. The CDR3 region has the DNA TGTGCCAGCAGTGAGTGGACGGGGGTACGGAGAAACACCATATATTTT. It translates to CASSEWTGVRRNTIYF. Based on the CDR3 plus reference TRBV2 and TRBJ1-3, the full variable domain is EPEVTQTPSHQVTQMGQEVILRCVPISNHLYFYWYRQILGQKVEFLVSFYNNEISEKSEIFDDQFSVERPDGSNFTLKIRSTKLEDSAMYFCASSEWTGVRRNTIYFGEGSWLTVV.